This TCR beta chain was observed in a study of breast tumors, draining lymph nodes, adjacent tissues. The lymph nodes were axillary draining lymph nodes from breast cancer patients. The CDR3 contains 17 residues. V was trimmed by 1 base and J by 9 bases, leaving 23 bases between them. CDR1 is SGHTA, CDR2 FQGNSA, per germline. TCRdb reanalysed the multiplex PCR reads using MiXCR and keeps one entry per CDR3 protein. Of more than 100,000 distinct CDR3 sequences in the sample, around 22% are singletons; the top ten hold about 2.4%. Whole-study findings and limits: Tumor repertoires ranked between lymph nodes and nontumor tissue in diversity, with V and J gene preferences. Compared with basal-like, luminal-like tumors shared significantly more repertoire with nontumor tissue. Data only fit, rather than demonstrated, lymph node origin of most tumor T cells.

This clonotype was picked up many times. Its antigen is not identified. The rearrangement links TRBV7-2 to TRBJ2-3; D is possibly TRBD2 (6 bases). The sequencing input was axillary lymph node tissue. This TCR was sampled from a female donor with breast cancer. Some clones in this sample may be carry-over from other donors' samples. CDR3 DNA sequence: TGTGCCAGCAGCTTAGAGCCGGAGGCAGGGAGGAGAGGGACGCAGTATTTT. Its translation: CASSLEPEAGRRGTQYF.